This record looks at one T cell receptor beta chain sequence and its context. Its specificity is not known. The CDR3 totals 16 residues. With 0 bases removed from V and 2 bases from J, the gap between germline ends came to 14 bases. In germline, CDR1 is MNHNS, CDR2 SASEGT. The sample belongs to a study of T-cell memory formation after mild COVID-19. Study summary: TCR clusters were mostly confined to one donor each. Study-wide points: The study found contracting CD4+ clones mainly in CM and EM and contracting CD8+ clones in EMRA. Proof of SARS-CoV-2 specificity was absent for the second-wave clones that crested on day 37.

Each CDR3 protein is one row after TCRdb ran MiXCR on the 5' RACE reads. The sample includes approximately 560,000 distinct CDR3 sequences, roughly 17% of them seen just once. Sequenced sample: PBMCs or a T cell subset sorted from them (not recorded which). The sequence came from an adult woman who had mild COVID-19 (a few samples of this study predate the infection). Cell type and time point are not known. The chain links TRBV6-1 to TRBJ2-7, with TRBD2 as a possible D gene (6 bases). CDR3 in amino acids: CASSEAGTLTTYEQYF. CDR3 nucleotide sequence: TGTGCCAGCAGTGAAGCCGGGACTCTAACCACCTACGAGCAGTACTTC.